Listed below are T cell receptor beta chains from one sample, sequenced in a study of control samples from healthy donors and cancer patients. Generated by immunoSEQ multiplex PCR, the TCRdb table keeps only in-frame clones and is missing some. The table includes some 57,000 clones, 95% to 97% detected once. Source material: blood. The receptors stem from a woman under 40 in good health. Both conserved end residues are part of each CDR3. D genes are given only for firm matches. The size of a clone is reported for some rows only, either as once, few or many, or as a class for expanded clones.

abundance	v_gene	d_gene	j_gene	CDR3aa	CDR3nt
-	TRBV20-1	-	TRBJ2-7	CSARGGYEQYF	TGCAGTGCTAGAGGAGGCTACGAGCAGTACTTC
-	TRBV5-1	TRBD1	TRBJ1-2	CASSLDSSGGNYGYTF	TGCGCCAGCAGCTTGGACTCGTCAGGGGGGAACTATGGCTACACCTTC
-	TRBV6-5	TRBD2	TRBJ2-5	CASRPLAGSGETQYF	TGTGCCAGCAGGCCACTAGCGGGAAGTGGAGAGACCCAGTACTTC
-	TRBV30	-	TRBJ2-6	CAWSVEGVSGANVLTF	TGTGCCTGGAGTGTAGAGGGGGTTTCTGGGGCCAACGTCCTGACTTTC
-	TRBV30	-	TRBJ1-6	CAWSSLRVSSPLHF	TGTGCCTGGAGTTCACTTAGGGTTTCTTCACCCCTCCACTTT
once	TRBV18	-	TRBJ1-3	CASSPPRRDSGNTIYF	TGTGCCAGCTCACCTCCTAGGAGAGACTCTGGAAACACCATATATTTT
-	TRBV29-1	TRBD2	TRBJ2-7	CSVGGLDLYEQYF	TGCAGCGTTGGGGGACTAGACCTCTACGAGCAGTACTTC
-	TRBV6-2/TRBV6-3	TRBD1	TRBJ2-5	CASSRGQDQETQYF	TGTGCCAGCAGTAGAGGACAGGACCAAGAGACCCAGTACTTC
once	TRBV27	-	TRBJ1-6	CASSPQTGSPLHF	TGTGCCAGCAGTCCCCAAACAGGATCACCCCTCCACTTT
-	TRBV7-8	TRBD2	TRBJ2-3	CASSTGTSGTDTQYF	TGTGCCAGCAGCACCGGGACTAGCGGCACAGATACGCAGTATTTT
once	TRBV6-2/TRBV6-3	-	TRBJ2-6	CASSYGREAPGANVLTF	TGTGCCAGCAGTTACGGAAGGGAGGCCCCTGGGGCCAACGTCCTGACTTTC
-	TRBV27	TRBD2	TRBJ2-5	CASSLAGGYQETQYF	TGTGCCAGCAGTTTAGCGGGAGGGTACCAAGAGACCCAGTACTTC
-	TRBV7-9	-	TRBJ1-4	CASSFGSANEKLFF	TGTGCCAGCAGCTTCGGGTCCGCTAATGAAAAACTGTTTTTT
-	TRBV5-4	-	TRBJ2-5	CASSLGGVETQYF	TGTGCCAGCAGCTTGGGGGGAGTAGAGACCCAGTACTTC
-	TRBV7-2	TRBD2	TRBJ2-1	CAVLSGRASYNEQFF	TGTGCCGTCCTTAGCGGGAGGGCCTCCTACAATGAGCAGTTCTTC